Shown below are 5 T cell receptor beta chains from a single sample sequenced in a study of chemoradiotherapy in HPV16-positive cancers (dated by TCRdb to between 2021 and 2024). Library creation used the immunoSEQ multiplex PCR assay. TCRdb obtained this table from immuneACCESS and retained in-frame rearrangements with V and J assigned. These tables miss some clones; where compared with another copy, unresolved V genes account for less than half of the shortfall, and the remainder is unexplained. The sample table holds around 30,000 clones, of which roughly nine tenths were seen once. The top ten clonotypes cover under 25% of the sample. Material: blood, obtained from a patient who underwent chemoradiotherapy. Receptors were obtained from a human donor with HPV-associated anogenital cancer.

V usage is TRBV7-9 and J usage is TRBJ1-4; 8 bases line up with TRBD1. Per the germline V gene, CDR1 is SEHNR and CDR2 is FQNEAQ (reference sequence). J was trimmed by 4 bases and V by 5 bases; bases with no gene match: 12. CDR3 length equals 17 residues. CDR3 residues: CASSPTPGQGVNEKLFF. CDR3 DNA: TGTGCCAGCAGCCCAACCCCCGGACAGGGCGTTAATGAAAAACTGTTTTTT.

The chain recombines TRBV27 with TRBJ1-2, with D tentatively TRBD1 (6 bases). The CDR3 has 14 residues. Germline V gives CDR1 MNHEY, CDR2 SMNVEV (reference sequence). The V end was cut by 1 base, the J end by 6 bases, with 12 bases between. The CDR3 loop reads CASSLYAGEDGYTF. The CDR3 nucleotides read TGTGCCAGCAGTTTATATGCAGGGGAGGATGGCTACACCTTC.

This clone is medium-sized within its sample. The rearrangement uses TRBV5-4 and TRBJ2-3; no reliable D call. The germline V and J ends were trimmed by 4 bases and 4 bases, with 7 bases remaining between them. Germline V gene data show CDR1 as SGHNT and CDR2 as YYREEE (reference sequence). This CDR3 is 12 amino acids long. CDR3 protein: CASSIPPDTQYF. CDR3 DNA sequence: TGTGCCAGCAGCATCCCACCAGATACGCAGTATTTT.

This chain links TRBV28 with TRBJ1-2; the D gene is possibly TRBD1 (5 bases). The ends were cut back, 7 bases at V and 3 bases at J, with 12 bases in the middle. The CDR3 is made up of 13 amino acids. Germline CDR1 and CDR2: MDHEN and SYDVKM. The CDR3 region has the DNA TGTGCCAGCAACAATGGGGGAGACTATGGCTACACCTTC. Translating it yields CASNNGGDYGYTF.

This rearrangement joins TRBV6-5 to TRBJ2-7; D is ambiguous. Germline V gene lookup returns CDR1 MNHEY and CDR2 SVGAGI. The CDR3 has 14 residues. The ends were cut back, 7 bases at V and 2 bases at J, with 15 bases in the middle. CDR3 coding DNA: TGTGCCAGCACCCCTAAGTTTGACACCTACGAGCAGTACTTC. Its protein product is CASTPKFDTYEQYF.